This T cell receptor (beta chain) came from a study of CD8+CD57+ T cells in acquired aplastic anemia. Study background: An average of 3.2 ug of DNA was obtained from sorted CD4+ and CD8+ cells. Findings and caveats of the study: Overlapping CD8+ CDR3 repertoires of patients and controls contained twenty-nine shared sequences. A significant difference in CD8+ Simpson's diversity between patients and controls was not found.

Patients who underwent sequencing had shown CD8+CD57+ cell expansion by flow cytometry. By the time of blood sampling, patients had still received no therapy. CDR1 is GTSNPN, CDR2 SVGIG, per germline (reference sequence). J lost 7 bases, V lost 3 bases, and 2 bases had no gene match. This CDR3 is built from 11 residues. Using genomic DNA as the template, TCR beta VDJ and CDR3 profiling was carried out. TCRdb called the reads again in MiXCR, with one record for every CDR3 protein. Of about 200,000 distinct CDR3 sequences listed, 65% were seen once; the top ten hold roughly three fifths. This clonotype came up many times. The antigen remains unidentified.

The receptor was derived from a human donor with aplastic anemia. The sequenced sample was sorted CD4+, CD8+, or CD8+CD57+ T cells (not recorded which) from PBMCs. The chain carries TRBV30 and TRBJ1-2; 7 nucleotides align to TRBD1. The CDR3 sequence is CAWRQGGGYTF. The CDR3 coding sequence is TGTGCCTGGAGGCAGGGGGGTGGCTACACCTTC.